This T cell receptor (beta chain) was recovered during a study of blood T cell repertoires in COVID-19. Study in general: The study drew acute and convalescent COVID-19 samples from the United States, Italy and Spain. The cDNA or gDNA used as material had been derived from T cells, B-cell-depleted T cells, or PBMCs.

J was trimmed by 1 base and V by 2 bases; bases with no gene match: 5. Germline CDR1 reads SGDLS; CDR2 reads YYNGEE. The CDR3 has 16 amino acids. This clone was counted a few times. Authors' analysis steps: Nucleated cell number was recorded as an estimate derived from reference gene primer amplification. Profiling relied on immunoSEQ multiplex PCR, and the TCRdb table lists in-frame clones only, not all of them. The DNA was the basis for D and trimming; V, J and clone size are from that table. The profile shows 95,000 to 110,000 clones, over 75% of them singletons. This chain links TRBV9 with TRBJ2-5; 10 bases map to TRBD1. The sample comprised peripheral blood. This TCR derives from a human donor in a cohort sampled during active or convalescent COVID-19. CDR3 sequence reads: CASSVGGQGSQETQYF. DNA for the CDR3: TGTGCCAGCAGCGTGGGGGGACAGGGGTCCCAAGAGACCCAGTACTTC.